The 14 T cell receptor beta chains presented below share a single source sample, sequenced in a study of T cell repertoires in cytomegalovirus infection. TCRdb reanalysed the reads using MiXCR and keeps one entry per CDR3 protein. The sample records 310,000 or so distinct CDR3 sequences, 25% being singletons. No antigen has been assigned to these receptors. Here the sequenced sample was cultured PBMCs, taken from culture after CMV antigen stimulation. The receptors derive from a human donor in good health (CMV status not recorded). Some clones in this sample may be carry-over from other donors' samples.

This clonotype was observed a handful of times. The genes are TRBV6-5 and TRBJ2-7; TRBD1 might be the D (5 bases). With 2 bases removed from V and 0 bases from J, the gap between germline ends came to 17 bases. The CDR3 is made up of 17 amino acids. Looked up from germline, CDR1 is MNHEY and CDR2 is SVGAGI. CDR3 loop: CASSYQGMGLDSYEQYF. The DNA for the CDR3 is TGTGCCAGCAGTTACCAAGGCATGGGGCTCGACTCCTACGAGCAGTACTTC.

The chain employs TRBV10-2 and TRBJ1-1; no reliable D call. The germline V gene has CDR1 WSHSY and CDR2 SAAADI. This CDR3 has 11 amino acids. The V and J ends lost 7 bases and 7 bases respectively, with 10 bases between them. Here the CDR3 reads CASNSGIEAFF. DNA of the CDR3: TGCGCCAGCAACTCAGGCATTGAAGCTTTCTTT.

V is TRBV27 and J is TRBJ2-1; D may be TRBD2 (5 bases). This CDR3 has 16 residues. The germline V and J ends were trimmed by 6 bases and 0 bases, with 15 bases remaining between them. Germline CDR1 reads MNHEY; CDR2 reads SMNVEV (reference sequence). The CDR3 loop is CASRHSSGYSYNEQFF. The CDR3 nucleotides are TGTGCCAGCAGACATTCTTCGGGGTACTCCTACAATGAGCAGTTCTTC.

V and J are TRBV14 and TRBJ1-3, with D uncertain. Trimming removed 6 bases from V and 0 bases from J, with 9 bases in between. CDR3 length equals 14 residues. Germline V gives CDR1 SGHDN, CDR2 FVKESK. The CDR3 is CASRKTTSGNTIYF. The CDR3, as DNA: TGTGCCAGCAGGAAGACCACCTCTGGAAACACCATATATTTT.

In this sample, this clonotype turned up a few times. The CDR3 reads CASSQVGAYTDTQYF. CDR3 bases: TGCGCCAGCAGCCAAGTTGGAGCGTACACAGATACGCAGTATTTT. The V and J genes are TRBV4-1 and TRBJ2-3; no definite D call. Germline values: CDR1 MGHRA, CDR2 YSYEKL. Trimming took off 1 base at V and 2 bases at J, with 10 bases between the two ends. The CDR3 is 15 residues long.

This clonotype was observed at least ten times. The rearrangement uses TRBV7-2 and TRBJ2-1; 7 nucleotides agree with TRBD2. CDR3 length: 15 residues. Germline CDR1 is SGHTA and CDR2 is FQGNSA. The V segment lost 4 bases and the J segment 5 bases; nucleotides outside the gene matches: 8. In DNA, the CDR3 is TGTGCCAGCAGCTCCTGGGCTAGCGGCCACAATGAGCAGTTCTTC. It specifies CASSSWASGHNEQFF.

This sequence joins TRBV7-6 and TRBJ2-5; TRBD2 matches at 7 bases. CDR1 is SGHVS, CDR2 FNYEAQ, per germline. V was pared by 2 bases and J by 2 bases, with 17 bases of the junction left unmatched. This CDR3 has 19 amino acids. CDR3 bases: TGTGCCAGCAGCTTAAACGCTCTAGCGGAAGCCAACGAACAAGAGACCCAGTACTTC. As protein: CASSLNALAEANEQETQYF. The whole variable domain, filled in from reference TRBV7-6 and TRBJ2-5, reads GAGVSQSPRYKVTKRGQDVALRCDPISGHVSLYWYRQALGQGPEFLTYFNYEAQQDKSGLPNDRFSAERPEGSISTLTIQRTEQRDSAMYRCASSLNALAEANEQETQYFGPGTRLLVL.

This chain joins TRBV7-9 and TRBJ2-1; D might be TRBD2 (6 bases). CDR1 and CDR2 from the germline V gene are SEHNR and FQNEAQ (reference sequence). The CDR3 extends over 15 amino acids. Deletions cut 1 base from V and 5 bases from J, with 12 bases between. The CDR3 sequence: CASSLVGSPHNEQFF. DNA of the CDR3: TGTGCCAGCAGCTTAGTCGGGAGTCCCCACAATGAGCAGTTCTTC. Looking up the rest from reference TRBV7-9 and TRBJ2-1 gives the full variable domain: DTGVSQNPRHKITKRGQNVTFRCDPISEHNRLYWYRQTLGQGPEFLTYFQNEAQLEKSRLLSDRFSAERPKGSFSTLEIQRTEQGDSAMYLCASSLVGSPHNEQFFGPGTRLTVL.

This clonotype came up a few times. The rearrangement uses TRBV7-8 and TRBJ2-5; 9 bases are a match to TRBD2. Germline CDR1 reads SGHVS; CDR2 reads FQNEAQ. After removal of 1 base from V and 1 base from J, the junction contained 10 bases not matched to a gene. There are 18 residues in the CDR3. DNA of the CDR3: TGTGCCAGCAGCTTAGTGAGCGTTACTAGCGGGTCCCAAGAGACCCAGTACTTC. It translates to CASSLVSVTSGSQETQYF.

The CDR3: CASSAARLVQTQYF. CDR3 nucleotides: TGTGCCAGCAGCGCCGCTCGACTAGTTCAGACCCAGTACTTC. The chain links TRBV7-2 to TRBJ2-5; tentatively, D is TRBD2 (6 bases). The CDR3 extends over 14 amino acids. Germline CDR1 and CDR2: SGHTA and FQGNSA. V was cut by 5 bases and J by 6 bases, with 16 bases left in between.

V gene TRBV4-1 combines with J gene TRBJ2-7, with D maybe TRBD2 (6 bases). In germline, CDR1 is MGHRA, CDR2 YSYEKL. V gave up 1 base and J gave up 2 bases, with 15 bases separating them. The CDR3 covers 16 residues. The CDR3 coding sequence is TGCGCCAGCAGCCAAGTCCCAGGGAGGAATACCTACGAGCAGTACTTC. It codes for CASSQVPGRNTYEQYF.

V gene TRBV12-3 or TRBV12-4 combines with J gene TRBJ2-4; tentatively, D is TRBD1 or TRBD2 (5 bases each). The CDR3 has 12 residues. The V end lost 3 bases, the J end lost 9 bases, and 9 bases lay between the germline ends. The CDR3 DNA follows: TGTGCCAGCAGTTTGTCAGGGAGCATTCAGTACTTC. It codes for CASSLSGSIQYF.

This clonotype occurred many times. The V call is TRBV7-9, the J call TRBJ2-7; 11 positions agree with TRBD1. V trimming: 5 bases; J trimming: 5 bases; junction bases outside the gene matches: 8. Germline V gives CDR1 SEHNR, CDR2 FQNEAQ (reference sequence). The length of the CDR3 is 15 residues. DNA of the CDR3: TGTGCCAGCAGCCGAGGACAGGGGGCGTACAACGAGCAGTACGTC. Translation gives CASSRGQGAYNEQYV.

The V call is TRBV3-1, the J call TRBJ2-6; 10 bases agree with TRBD1. Germline V gene lookup returns CDR1 LGHDT and CDR2 YNNKEL (reference sequence). The CDR3 runs 17 residues. V trimming: 2 bases; J trimming: 2 bases; junction bases outside the gene matches: 3. CDR3 sequence (DNA): TGTGCCAGCAGCCAACGGGACAGGGGAACTGGGGCCAACGTCCTGACTTTC. Protein product: CASSQRDRGTGANVLTF.